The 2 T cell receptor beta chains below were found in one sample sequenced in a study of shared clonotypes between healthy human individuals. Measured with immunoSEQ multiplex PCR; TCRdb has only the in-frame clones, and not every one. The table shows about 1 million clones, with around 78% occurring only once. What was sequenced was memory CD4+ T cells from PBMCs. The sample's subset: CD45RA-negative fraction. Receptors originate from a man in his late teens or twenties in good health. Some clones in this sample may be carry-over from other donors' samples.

Here the CDR3 reads CASSQESGGSWDEQFF. In DNA form, the CDR3 reads TGCGCCAGCAGCCAAGAGTCGGGCGGGAGCTGGGATGAGCAGTTCTTC. The chain is built from TRBV4-3 and TRBJ2-1, with TRBD2 matching over 7 bases. Germline V gene lookup returns CDR1 LGHNA and CDR2 YSLEER. Trimming at V came to 0 bases and at J to 8 bases, leaving 10 bases not matched to a gene. The CDR3 is made up of 16 amino acids.

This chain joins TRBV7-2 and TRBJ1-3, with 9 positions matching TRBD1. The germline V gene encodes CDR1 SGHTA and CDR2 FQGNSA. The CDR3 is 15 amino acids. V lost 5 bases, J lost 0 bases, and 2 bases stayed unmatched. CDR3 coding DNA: TGTGCCAGCAGCCCGACAGGGGGCTCTGGAAACACCATATATTTT. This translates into CASSPTGGSGNTIYF.